A single sample gave rise to the 14 T cell receptor beta chains below, sequenced in a study of blood T cell repertoires in COVID-19. The repertoire was sequenced with immunoSEQ multiplex PCR; TCRdb's copy has only in-frame clones and lacks some. The table has under 85,000 clones, roughly 86% seen once. Source material: peripheral blood. Receptors originate from a human donor in a cohort sampled during active COVID-19.

The chain combines TRBV4-2 with TRBJ2-1; 9 bases align to TRBD2. The CDR3 contains 16 residues. V was pared by 4 bases and J by 0 bases, with 4 bases of the junction left unmatched. The V gene's germline CDR1 is LGHNA and CDR2 YNFKEQ. CDR3 region: CASSLTSGYSYNEQFF. In DNA form, the CDR3 reads TGTGCCAGCAGCCTTACTAGCGGGTACTCCTACAATGAGCAGTTCTTC.

The chain couples TRBV7-2 to TRBJ2-5, with 16 bases lining up with TRBD2. V lost 5 bases to trimming and J lost 0 bases; unmatched junction nucleotides: 9. CDR1 is SGHTA and CDR2 is FQGNSA in the germline V gene. CDR3 length equals 19 residues. CDR3 in DNA: TGTGCCAGCAGCCACCCGGGACTAGCGGGGGGGCACTACCAAGAGACCCAGTACTTC. As protein: CASSHPGLAGGHYQETQYF.

The rearrangement uses TRBV5-1 and TRBJ2-1, with TRBD2 matching over 8 bases. This CDR3 has 16 residues. Unmatched junction bases numbered 3, after V lost 1 base and J lost 0 bases. CDR1 is SGHRS and CDR2 is YFSETQ in the germline V gene. The DNA for the CDR3 is TGCGCCAGCAGCTTGCCCCGGGGGGGCTCCTACAATGAGCAGTTCTTC. Translated: CASSLPRGGSYNEQFF.

The chain employs TRBV11-2 and TRBJ2-2; possible D gene TRBD1, 6 bases. The CDR3 is made up of 16 amino acids. Germline lookup yields CDR1 SGHAT and CDR2 FQNNGV. V lost 3 bases, J lost 2 bases, and 13 bases lay in between. This CDR3 is CASSFQGGINTGELFF. CDR3 DNA sequence: TGTGCCAGCAGCTTCCAAGGGGGTATCAACACCGGGGAGCTGTTTTTT.

V gene TRBV6-1 combines with J gene TRBJ1-5, with TRBD1 identical over 10 bases. The J segment lost 1 base and the V segment lost 2 bases, leaving 2 bases of the junction unmatched. The CDR3 runs to 16 residues. Germline loops: CDR1 MNHNS, CDR2 SASEGT. CDR3 region: CASSEPTGGSNQPQHF. The CDR3 DNA reads TGTGCCAGCAGTGAACCGACAGGGGGCAGCAATCAGCCCCAGCATTTT.

The J gene is TRBJ2-1, the V gene TRBV28, with TRBD1 as a possible D gene (6 bases). Germline V gene data show CDR1 as MDHEN and CDR2 as SYDVKM. The CDR3 is 14 amino acids. V dropped 6 bases and J dropped 15 bases, with 24 bases sitting between them. CDR3 bases: TGTGCCAGCAGCAAACAGGGAATCGGGTCTGGATGGTTCTTC. Its translation is CASSKQGIGSGWFF.

The CDR3 reads CASSLGQGNFYEQYF. DNA for the CDR3: TGTGCCAGCAGCTTGGGACAGGGAAATTTCTACGAGCAGTACTTC. The chain employs TRBV7-2 and TRBJ2-7; TRBD1 aligns across 9 bases. Germline V gives CDR1 SGHTA, CDR2 FQGNSA. The CDR3 spans 15 residues. The V gene end was trimmed by 3 bases and the J gene end by 3 bases; junction bases not matched to a gene: 6.

CDR3: CSVRPNSGNTIYF. The CDR3 nucleotides are TGCAGCGTTCGCCCTAACTCTGGAAACACCATATATTTT. The rearrangement uses TRBV29-1 and TRBJ1-3; unclear D gene. The ends were cut back, 5 bases at V and 0 bases at J, with 8 bases in the middle. CDR1 and CDR2 from the germline V gene are SQVTM and ANQGSEA. CDR3 length: 13 amino acids.

J is TRBJ2-6 and V is TRBV28; D gene uncertain. The CDR3 is 15 residues long. Germline loops: CDR1 MDHEN, CDR2 SYDVKM. Trimming left V 6 bases short and J 0 bases short, with 9 bases between. CDR3 region: CASRRGNSGANVLTF. DNA of the CDR3: TGTGCCAGCAGGCGCGGAAACTCTGGGGCCAACGTCCTGACTTTC.

Only one count was recorded for this clone. The gene calls are TRBV19 and TRBJ1-6, with TRBD1 matching 11 bases. CDR1 is LNHDA, CDR2 SQIVND, per germline (reference sequence). The trim removed 6 bases at V and 4 bases at J, leaving 5 bases unmatched. The CDR3 covers 16 residues. The DNA for the CDR3 is TGTGCCAGTAGCTCCGGGACAGGGGGATATAATTCACCCCTCCACTTT. Its protein product is CASSSGTGGYNSPLHF.

J is TRBJ2-1 and V is TRBV6-4, with 8 bases matching TRBD2. The CDR3 is 15 amino acids. The germline CDR1 and CDR2 sequences are MRHNA and SNTAGT. V was pared by 3 bases and J by 4 bases, with 5 bases of the junction left unmatched. The CDR3 loop is CASSELAGGYNEQFF. The CDR3 nucleotides read TGTGCCAGCAGTGAGTTGGCGGGGGGTTACAATGAGCAGTTCTTC.

This clone was observed a single time. J is TRBJ1-1 and V is TRBV6-6; no definite D call. From germline, CDR1 is MNHNY and CDR2 SVGAGI (reference sequence). The CDR3 totals 13 residues. V was shortened by 0 bases and J by 7 bases, with 9 bases between the two germline ends. CDR3 coding DNA: TGTGCCAGCAGTTACTCTGCGGGTCATGAAGCTTTCTTT. As protein: CASSYSAGHEAFF.

V gene TRBV27 combines with J gene TRBJ2-7, with 8 bases fitting TRBD2. CDR1 is MNHEY and CDR2 is SMNVEV in the germline V gene (reference sequence). The junction had 5 bases not matched to a gene; V was cut back by 3 bases and J by 4 bases. CDR3 length equals 14 residues. CDR3 sequence: CASSLRTSSYEQYF. In DNA, the CDR3 is TGTGCCAGCAGTTTGAGGACTAGCTCTTACGAGCAGTACTTC.

The genes are TRBV6-6 and TRBJ2-7, with TRBD2 as a possible D gene (6 bases). Trimming took 6 bases from V and 4 from J, leaving 16 bases between them. The CDR3 has 14 amino acids. Germline-derived CDR1 and CDR2 are MNHNY and SVGAGI (reference sequence). The CDR3 DNA sequence: TGTGCCAGCAGGGAACCCGGGACTGAATACGAGCAGTACTTC. Residues: CASREPGTEYEQYF.